These 13 T cell receptor beta chains came from one sample sequenced in a study of neoadjuvant anti-PD-1 for oral cavity cancer (dated by TCRdb to the early 2020s). The time point label on this specimen signifies: before neoadjuvant nivolumab. Libraries were made using the immunoSEQ multiplex PCR assay. TCRdb stores this immuneACCESS table with in-frame sequences only. Part of the clones is absent; in the studies checked, under half of the shortfall reflects unresolved V genes, and no reason is known for the rest. Present in this sample are over 11,000 clones, roughly 74% of which were seen just once. The ten largest clones take up about 2.8% of the sample. The sample consisted of PBMCs, taken before nivolumab (anti-PD-1) treatment. The receptors originated from a person aged 35-79 years with oral cavity squamous cell carcinoma.

The chain links TRBV7-3 to TRBJ1-6; TRBD1 matches at 7 bases. The CDR3 spans 15 residues. Germline V lookup: CDR1 SGHTA, CDR2 FQGTGA. The V segment lost 5 bases and the J segment 6 bases; nucleotides outside the gene matches: 7. In nucleotides, the CDR3 is TGTGCCAGCAGCCCGACAGGGAGAAGTAATTCACCCCTCCACTTT. Its translation is CASSPTGRSNSPLHF.

This chain links TRBV6-5 with TRBJ2-1, with a weak D call TRBD2 (6 bases). Deletions cut 4 bases from V and 3 bases from J, with 10 bases between. Germline V gene data show CDR1 as MNHEY and CDR2 as SVGAGI. The CDR3 contains 14 residues. This CDR3 reads CASSSREIYNEQFF. In DNA form, the CDR3 reads TGTGCCAGCAGTTCCCGGGAGATCTACAATGAGCAGTTCTTC.

The table lists this clone with a few counts. The chain is built from TRBV6-4 and TRBJ1-6, with D perhaps TRBD1 (6 bases). There are 14 residues in the CDR3. Trimming removed 5 bases from V and 4 bases from J, with 9 bases in between. Germline CDR1 is MRHNA and CDR2 is SNTAGT. Here the CDR3 reads CASSLQGYNSPLHF. The DNA of the CDR3 is TGTGCCAGCAGTCTACAGGGATATAATTCACCCCTCCACTTT.

The chain's CDR3 is CASSLGPTRYNEQFF. DNA for the CDR3: TGCGCCAGCAGCTTGGGGCCTACTAGATACAATGAGCAGTTCTTC. The rearrangement uses TRBV5-1 and TRBJ2-1, with a tentative D call TRBD2 (5 bases). V was pared by 0 bases and J by 4 bases, with 11 bases between. The CDR3 consists of 15 residues. CDR1 is SGHRS, CDR2 YFSETQ, per germline.

The V and J genes are TRBV11-3 and TRBJ2-2, with 7 bases aligning to TRBD2. Germline trimming cut 1 base from V and 6 bases from J; bases unmatched to any gene: 5. Germline CDR1 SGHNT, CDR2 YENEEA. The CDR3 is 15 residues long. The DNA of the CDR3 is TGTGCCAGCAGCTTAGGAGTAGCGGGTTCCGGGGAGCTGTTTTTT. Protein sequence: CASSLGVAGSGELFF.

The chain joins TRBV9 to TRBJ2-3, with unresolved D. The CDR3 spans 14 residues. The germline CDR1 and CDR2 sequences are SGDLS and YYNGEE. The ends were cut back, 4 bases at V and 1 base at J, with 10 bases in the middle. CDR3 region: CASSIRSGTDTQYF. CDR3 bases: TGTGCCAGCAGCATCCGCTCGGGCACAGATACGCAGTATTTT.

In this sample, this clone is medium-sized. The J gene is TRBJ2-1, the V gene TRBV2; 7 bases align to TRBD1. Germline CDR1 and CDR2: SNHLY and FYNNEI. The CDR3 spans 11 residues. Losses at the gene ends were 6 bases for V and 15 bases for J; bases not matched to a gene: 8. Here the CDR3 DNA reads TGTGCCAGCAGAGAGGGGGCGGTTACGTTCTTC. It translates to CASREGAVTFF.

This rearrangement joins TRBV5-4 to TRBJ2-5; TRBD1 might be the D (6 bases). Germline assignment: CDR1 SGHNT and CDR2 YYREEE (reference sequence). The CDR3 loop spans 14 amino acids. The germline V and J ends were trimmed by 0 bases and 4 bases, with 10 bases remaining between them. The CDR3 protein is CASSLAVRGETQYF. The CDR3 region has the DNA TGTGCCAGCAGCTTGGCAGTCAGGGGAGAGACCCAGTACTTC.

This sequence joins TRBV11-2 and TRBJ1-1; 8 nucleotides align to TRBD1. The CDR3 contains 15 residues. From germline, CDR1 is SGHAT and CDR2 FQNNGV. V was pared by 5 bases and J by 4 bases, with 9 bases of the junction left unmatched. The CDR3 sequence is CASSPRQGPSTEAFF. The CDR3, as DNA: TGTGCCAGCAGCCCCCGACAGGGGCCTTCCACTGAAGCTTTCTTT. Drawing the rest from reference TRBV11-2 and TRBJ1-1, the complete variable domain is EAGVAQSPRYKIIEKRQSVAFWCNPISGHATLYWYQQILGQGPKLLIQFQNNGVVDDSQLPKDRFSAERLKGVDSTLKIQPAKLEDSAVYLCASSPRQGPSTEAFFGQGTRLTVV.

The chain links TRBV6-1 to TRBJ1-1; maybe TRBD1 (6 bases). Germline-derived CDR1 and CDR2 are MNHNS and SASEGT. The CDR3 contains 14 residues. Deletions cut 6 bases from V and 3 bases from J, with 14 bases between. The CDR3 sequence is CASRSGTSYTEAFF. The CDR3 DNA reads as TGTGCCAGCAGATCCGGGACAAGCTACACTGAAGCTTTCTTT.

V gene TRBV4-1 combines with J gene TRBJ1-5; no definite D call. Germline V gene lookup returns CDR1 MGHRA and CDR2 YSYEKL. This CDR3 has 14 residues. V gave up 2 bases and J gave up 6 bases, with 11 bases separating them. CDR3 loop: CASSQLFRVQPQHF. The DNA of the CDR3 is TGCGCCAGCAGCCAACTCTTTAGGGTTCAGCCCCAGCATTTT.

This clone was seen only a few times. The chain recombines TRBV10-3 with TRBJ2-2; the D gene is possibly TRBD2 (5 bases). The V end lost 6 bases, the J end lost 4 bases, and 15 bases lay between the germline ends. Germline CDR1 and CDR2: ENHRY and SYGVKD. CDR3 length: 15 residues. The CDR3 protein is CAIRGPTRGTGELFF. DNA for the CDR3: TGTGCCATCAGGGGTCCGACCCGGGGCACCGGGGAGCTGTTTTTT.

The chain recombines TRBV5-4 with TRBJ2-1; D uncertain. This CDR3 has 15 residues. The V and J ends lost 0 bases and 0 bases respectively, with 7 bases between them. Looked up from germline, CDR1 is SGHNT and CDR2 is YYREEE (reference sequence). CDR3 residues: CASSLDVSSYNEQFF. The CDR3 nucleotides are TGTGCCAGCAGCTTGGACGTGAGCTCCTACAATGAGCAGTTCTTC.